This is a list of T cell receptor beta chains from one sample in a study of shared clonotypes between healthy human individuals. Some clones are missing from TCRdb's copy, which holds only in-frame ones; the method was immunoSEQ multiplex PCR. The sample shows 2 million to 2.5 million clones, approximately 94% of them seen only once. The sequencing sample was made of naive CD4+ T cells from PBMCs. These receptors came from a young man in good health. Some clones in this sample may be carry-over from other donors' samples. Each CDR3 is given with its conserved first and last residue. The D gene is left open where the match is weak.

d_gene: .; v_gene: TRBV11-1; j_gene: TRBJ2-7; CDR3aa: CASSPVGVRAYEQYF
d_gene: TRBD1; v_gene: TRBV5-4; j_gene: TRBJ1-2; CDR3aa: CASSFYTGGRSYTF
d_gene: .; v_gene: TRBV10-1; j_gene: TRBJ2-1; CDR3aa: CATSGRFSPNEQFF
d_gene: .; v_gene: TRBV28; j_gene: .; CDR3aa: CATGTLQYEQYF
d_gene: .; v_gene: TRBV10-3; j_gene: TRBJ2-4; CDR3aa: CAISAVGGAKNIQYF
d_gene: TRBD1; v_gene: TRBV4-2; j_gene: TRBJ1-2; CDR3aa: CASSPDRLPTGGYTF
d_gene: .; v_gene: TRBV7-3; j_gene: TRBJ2-3; CDR3aa: CASSTQGRTDTQYF
d_gene: TRBD2; v_gene: TRBV5-1; j_gene: TRBJ2-3; CDR3aa: CASNQLAGEGTDTQYF
d_gene: .; v_gene: TRBV27; j_gene: TRBJ1-1; CDR3aa: CASSLSARNTEAFF
d_gene: .; v_gene: TRBV7-2; j_gene: TRBJ1-2; CDR3aa: CASSQIGKGYGYTF
d_gene: .; v_gene: TRBV5-5; j_gene: TRBJ1-2; CDR3aa: CASSPVRDSYGYTF
d_gene: .; v_gene: TRBV5-4; j_gene: TRBJ1-2; CDR3aa: CASSGIQDPNYGYTF
d_gene: .; v_gene: TRBV9; j_gene: TRBJ1-6; CDR3aa: CASSVDGGHNSPLHF
d_gene: TRBD2; v_gene: TRBV10-3; j_gene: TRBJ2-1; CDR3aa: CAISGLAGNEQFF
d_gene: .; v_gene: TRBV5-1; j_gene: TRBJ2-3; CDR3aa: CASSLGAGSTDTQYF
d_gene: .; v_gene: TRBV7-2; j_gene: TRBJ1-3; CDR3aa: CASASRTGQKGNTIYF
d_gene: .; v_gene: TRBV2; j_gene: TRBJ2-1; CDR3aa: CASRNIPAHEQFF
d_gene: TRBD1; v_gene: TRBV28; j_gene: TRBJ2-2; CDR3aa: CASCRDRASGELFF